The clone carrying this T cell receptor beta chain appeared a few times. This CDR3 contains 13 residues. The trim removed 6 bases at V and 5 bases at J, leaving 6 bases unmatched. Looked up from germline, CDR1 is DFQATT and CDR2 is SNEGSKA (reference sequence). The sample is drawn from a study of Graves' ophthalmopathy and Graves' hyperthyroidism. As the template, RNA transcripts were used to amplify TCR beta CDR3 regions. After a first-round RT-PCR with HTBI primers, a second-round multiplex PCR was run. TCRdb fed the multiplex PCR reads into MiXCR, producing one record per CDR3 protein. This sample has hundreds of thousands of distinct CDR3 sequences, with approximately 15% found just once.

Source material: peripheral blood. This TCR came from a woman between 18 and 29 years old with stable Graves' hyperthyroidism. This sequence joins TRBV20-1 and TRBJ2-7; TRBD1 agrees at 11 bases. CDR3 sequence reads: CSAKGQGVDEQYF. The CDR3 DNA follows: TGCAGTGCGAAGGGACAGGGGGTGGACGAGCAGTACTTC.